The TCR beta chain under discussion was sequenced for a study of blood T cell repertoires in COVID-19. Here immunoSEQ multiplex PCR was the method, and the copy in TCRdb shows in-frame clones only, minus some. The repertoire has about 130,000 clones, around 89% of them found once; the top ten carry around a tenth. Germline CDR1 reads SGHRS; CDR2 reads YFSETQ. CDR3 length: 13 residues. J lost 15 bases, V lost 0 bases, and 9 bases had no gene match. The TCR sequence derives from a man aged 50-59 years with acute or convalescent COVID-19. Sequencing was performed on peripheral blood. V usage is TRBV5-1 and J usage is TRBJ2-1, with 7 bases that match TRBD1. The CDR3, as DNA: TGCGCCAGCAGCTTGGGTGACAGGGAGTGGTGGTTCTTC. Translating it yields CASSLGDREWWFF. Combining the CDR3 with reference TRBV5-1 and TRBJ2-1 gives the whole variable domain KAGVTQTPRYLIKTRGQQVTLSCSPISGHRSVSWYQQTPGQGLQFLFEYFSETQRNKGNFPGRFSGRQFSNSRSEMNVSTLELGDSALYLCASSLGDREWWFFGPGTRLTVL.